This entry features one TCR beta chain sequence. These data come from a study of blood T cell repertoires in COVID-19. Study in general: There were acute and convalescent COVID-19 samples, and they came from the United States, Italy and Spain. Sample material is recorded as cDNA or gDNA derived from T cells, B-cell-depleted T cells, or PBMCs.

Authors' data handling: Reference gene primer amplification yielded estimated nucleated cell counts. Libraries were prepared by immunoSEQ multiplex PCR; TCRdb keeps only in-frame clonotypes and omits some of them. For V, J and clone size, that table is used; D and trimming come from the DNA. The sample gives under 350,000 clones, 85% of which show up once; approximately 7.9% is in the top ten. The CDR3 loop spans 16 amino acids. With V trimmed by 4 bases and J by 6 bases, 9 bases remained unmatched. Germline CDR1 is LNHDA and CDR2 is SQIVND (reference sequence). The sequencing sample was made of peripheral blood. The gene calls are TRBV19 and TRBJ1-4; 9 nucleotides match TRBD1. This clonotype was obtained from a human donor in a cohort sampled during active COVID-19. CDR3 region: CASSRNPGQGDEKLFF. In DNA, the CDR3 is TGTGCCAGTAGTAGGAATCCGGGACAGGGAGATGAAAAACTGTTTTTT.